The 24 T cell receptor beta chains reported below all come from one sample, sequenced in a study of siplizumab effects on memory and regulatory T cells. Using immunoSEQ multiplex PCR, the repertoire was profiled, and TCRdb retains in-frame clones only, with some absent. The sample carries about 48,000 clones, roughly 87% recorded once. Input material: naive CD8+ T cells sorted from blood. The receptor source for this set is a human donor in good health.

The chain is built from TRBV11-2 and TRBJ1-3; no clear D. The CDR3 spans 16 residues. V shed 5 bases and J shed 4 bases, with 18 bases lying between them. Germline-derived CDR1 and CDR2 are SGHAT and FQNNGV. CDR3 sequence reads: CASSPSFGIQGNTIYF. The CDR3 DNA sequence: TGTGCCAGCAGCCCGTCCTTTGGGATCCAGGGAAACACCATATATTTT. Based on the CDR3 plus reference TRBV11-2 and TRBJ1-3, the full variable domain is EAGVAQSPRYKIIEKRQSVAFWCNPISGHATLYWYQQILGQGPKLLIQFQNNGVVDDSQLPKDRFSAERLKGVDSTLKIQPAKLEDSAVYLCASSPSFGIQGNTIYFGEGSWLTVV.

The CDR3 coding sequence is TGCGCCAGCAGCCAAGATACACCCTGGGCGAACAATGAGCAGTTCTTC. Translated, it gives CASSQDTPWANNEQFF. The chain couples TRBV4-1 to TRBJ2-1; the D is unclear. Trimming took 0 bases from V and 5 from J, leaving 14 bases between them. The CDR3 extends over 16 amino acids. Germline V gene sequence: CDR1 MGHRA, CDR2 YSYEKL.

V is TRBV7-9 and J is TRBJ1-2; possible D gene TRBD1, 6 bases. Trimming took 5 bases from V and 7 from J, leaving 20 bases between them. This CDR3 has 15 amino acids. The germline CDR1 and CDR2 sequences are SEHNR and FQNEAQ (reference sequence). CDR3 region: CASSVNGGRYGGYTF. Here the CDR3 DNA reads TGTGCCAGCAGCGTTAATGGGGGCAGATATGGTGGCTACACCTTC.

The chain links TRBV5-4 to TRBJ1-2; D call uncertain. The V gene lost 5 bases and the J gene lost 0 bases, with 14 bases spanning the gap. The CDR3 is 15 residues long. Germline loops: CDR1 SGHNT, CDR2 YYREEE (reference sequence). The CDR3 DNA follows: TGTGCCAGCAGTCCCATTGACGGCGCTAACTATGGCTACACCTTC. It translates to CASSPIDGANYGYTF.

This clone was seen once. For the CDR3, the DNA is TGTGCTAGTGGTGACTTTGACGCCAACTTGGGCGAGCAGTACTTC. Translation gives CASGDFDANLGEQYF. The chain combines TRBV12-5 with TRBJ2-7; the D is unclear. Germline V lookup: CDR1 LGHNT, CDR2 FRNRAP. V lost 5 bases and J lost 6, with 20 bases in between. The CDR3 is made up of 15 amino acids.

The chain recombines TRBV29-1 with TRBJ1-2; D is unclear. The CDR3 length is 11 residues. V lost 4 bases and J 2 bases, leaving 5 bases between the germline ends. Germline V gene sequence: CDR1 SQVTM, CDR2 ANQGSEA. The CDR3 coding sequence is TGCAGCGTTGCCCGCAACTATGGCTACACCTTC. Translation gives CSVARNYGYTF. Full variable domain (outside the CDR3, taken from reference TRBV29-1 and TRBJ1-2): SAVISQKPSRDICQRGTSLTIQCQVDSQVTMMFWYRQQPGQSLTLIATANQGSEATYESGFVIDKFPISRPNLTFSTLTVSNMSPEDSSIYLCSVARNYGYTFGSGTRLTVV.

V usage is TRBV29-1 and J usage is TRBJ2-4; D is possibly TRBD2 (6 bases). Trimming shortened V by 4 bases and J by 0 bases, and 16 bases separated the two germline ends. The CDR3 is 16 residues long. CDR1 and CDR2 from the germline V gene are SQVTM and ANQGSEA. The CDR3 bases are TGCAGCGTTGTAGCGGAGCTGCGGATAGCCAAAAACATTCAGTACTTC. Its protein product is CSVVAELRIAKNIQYF.

CDR3 loop: CASSLEGIATNEKLFF. For the CDR3, the DNA is TGCGCCAGCAGCTTGGAGGGTATTGCAACTAATGAAAAACTGTTTTTT. The J gene is TRBJ1-4, the V gene TRBV5-1; no definite D call. This CDR3 has 16 residues. CDR1 and CDR2 (germline): SGHRS, YFSETQ. Trimming pared 0 bases from V and 0 bases from J, leaving 9 bases between. The complete variable domain, with remaining parts taken from reference TRBV5-1 and TRBJ1-4, reads KAGVTQTPRYLIKTRGQQVTLSCSPISGHRSVSWYQQTPGQGLQFLFEYFSETQRNKGNFPGRFSGRQFSNSRSEMNVSTLELGDSALYLCASSLEGIATNEKLFFGSGTQLSVL.

This chain links TRBV4-1 with TRBJ2-2, with no clear D. The CDR3 is 13 amino acids. V was trimmed by 0 bases and J by 7 bases, leaving 6 bases between them. CDR1 is MGHRA, CDR2 YSYEKL, per germline. The CDR3 coding sequence is TGCGCCAGCAGCCAAGAAGGATTCGGGGAGCTGTTTTTT. Its protein product is CASSQEGFGELFF.

V usage is TRBV27 and J usage is TRBJ1-2; D possibly corresponds to TRBD1 (6 bases). The CDR3 runs 13 residues. The germline gives CDR1 MNHEY, CDR2 SMNVEV (reference sequence). Trimming stripped 6 bases from V and 0 bases from J, with 8 bases between. This CDR3 reads CASRQGANYGYTF. The CDR3 bases are TGTGCCAGCAGACAGGGAGCTAACTATGGCTACACCTTC.

The rearrangement uses TRBV5-4 and TRBJ2-5; 8 positions agree with TRBD1. The CDR3 is 14 amino acids. J was trimmed by 4 bases and V by 7 bases; bases with no gene match: 9. Per germline, CDR1 SGHNT and CDR2 YYREEE (reference sequence). The CDR3 protein is CASWNTGGAETQYF. Here the CDR3 DNA reads TGTGCCAGCTGGAACACAGGGGGAGCAGAGACCCAGTACTTC. The entire variable domain, with the rest obtained from reference TRBV5-4 and TRBJ2-5, is as follows: ETGVTQSPTHLIKTRGQQVTLRCSSQSGHNTVSWYQQALGQGPQFIFQYYREEENGRGNFPPRFSGLQFPNYSSELNVNALELDDSALYLCASWNTGGAETQYFGPGTRLLVL.

The V call is TRBV4-2, the J call TRBJ2-1; the match to TRBD1 covers 9 bases. The trim removed 1 base at V and 7 bases at J, leaving 11 bases unmatched. The CDR3 contains 17 residues. Germline V lookup: CDR1 LGHNA, CDR2 YNFKEQ. CDR3 loop: CASSQVLWDREKNEQFF. The DNA of the CDR3 is TGTGCCAGCAGCCAAGTCCTGTGGGACAGGGAAAAAAATGAGCAGTTCTTC.

The gene calls are TRBV5-1 and TRBJ2-7; D may match TRBD1 or TRBD2 (5 bases each). V shed 0 bases and J shed 2 bases, with 12 bases lying between them. CDR3 size: 15 residues. Germline values: CDR1 SGHRS, CDR2 YFSETQ. The CDR3 DNA follows: TGCGCCAGCAGCTTGGCCGGGACGGACCCCTACGAGCAGTACTTC. This codes for CASSLAGTDPYEQYF.

The chain is built from TRBV5-1 and TRBJ2-7; the D is unclear. Deletions cut 2 bases from V and 0 bases from J, with 9 bases between. The CDR3 length is 14 residues. Germline V lookup: CDR1 SGHRS, CDR2 YFSETQ. CDR3 nucleotides: TGCGCCAGCAGCTTTGACGCATACTCCTACGAGCAGTACTTC. Its translation: CASSFDAYSYEQYF.

J is TRBJ1-1 and V is TRBV5-6; D gene ambiguous. This CDR3 has 12 residues. The V end lost 5 bases, the J end lost 3 bases, and 8 bases lay between the germline ends. Germline loops: CDR1 SGHDT, CDR2 YYEEEE. CDR3 in amino acids: CASRREHTEAFF. CDR3 bases: TGTGCCAGCAGACGGGAGCACACTGAAGCTTTCTTT.

This rearrangement joins TRBV4-1 to TRBJ2-5; D is uncertain. CDR1 is MGHRA and CDR2 is YSYEKL in the germline V gene. V shed 0 bases and J shed 0 bases, with 5 bases lying between them. The CDR3 consists of 14 residues. DNA for the CDR3: TGCGCCAGCAGCCAAGAGTCCAACCAAGAGACCCAGTACTTC. Residues: CASSQESNQETQYF.

The V and J genes are TRBV5-1 and TRBJ2-2; TRBD2 agrees at 9 bases. V trimming: 0 bases; J trimming: 4 bases; junction bases outside the gene matches: 16. The CDR3 runs 20 residues. Per the germline V gene, CDR1 is SGHRS and CDR2 is YFSETQ. The CDR3 reads CASSLEASLAGRMSTGELFF. CDR3 nucleotide sequence: TGCGCCAGCAGCTTGGAAGCATCCCTAGCGGGACGGATGAGCACCGGGGAGCTGTTTTTT.

The CDR3 DNA reads as TGTGCCAGCAGTCTTCCTCGGGTTCGCAATCAGCCCCAGCATTTT. Its protein product is CASSLPRVRNQPQHF. This chain links TRBV2 with TRBJ1-5; D call uncertain. The germline CDR1 and CDR2 sequences are SNHLY and FYNNEI. Trimming left V 5 bases short and J 2 bases short, with 13 bases between. This CDR3 has 15 amino acids.

V usage is TRBV5-1 and J usage is TRBJ2-3, with 8 bases that match TRBD2. CDR1 is SGHRS, CDR2 YFSETQ, per germline. The CDR3 spans 15 residues. V trimming: 4 bases; J trimming: 2 bases; junction bases outside the gene matches: 6. Written as DNA, the CDR3 is TGCGCCAGCAGCGAGAGACTAGCGAACACAGATACGCAGTATTTT. Protein sequence: CASSERLANTDTQYF.

This sequence joins TRBV29-1 and TRBJ2-7, with D possibly matching TRBD1 (5 bases). V dropped 3 bases and J dropped 12 bases, with 18 bases sitting between them. The CDR3 covers 12 residues. CDR1 and CDR2 (germline): SQVTM, ANQGSEA. CDR3 region: CSVDAWQGIRYF. Written as DNA, the CDR3 is TGCAGCGTTGATGCGTGGCAGGGTATTCGGTACTTC.

The chain recombines TRBV14 with TRBJ2-5; 9 bases are a match to TRBD2. V lost 1 base and J lost 5; bases outside the gene matches: 8. The CDR3 runs to 16 residues. Germline assignment: CDR1 SGHDN and CDR2 FVKESK. Here the CDR3 reads CASSQAPSGIGETQYF. The CDR3 DNA reads as TGTGCCAGCAGCCAAGCTCCTAGCGGGATCGGTGAGACCCAGTACTTC.

The J gene is TRBJ2-7, the V gene TRBV27; no firm D call. CDR1 is MNHEY and CDR2 is SMNVEV in the germline V gene (reference sequence). The V and J ends lost 6 bases and 2 bases respectively, with 14 bases between them. The CDR3 runs to 14 residues. The CDR3 DNA sequence: TGTGCCAGCAGGCACAGTACAGCGCCCTACGAGCAGTACTTC. This encodes CASRHSTAPYEQYF.

The chain carries TRBV19 and TRBJ2-1, with D tentatively TRBD1 (5 bases). The ends were cut back, 3 bases at V and 8 bases at J, with 11 bases in the middle. Looked up from germline, CDR1 is LNHDA and CDR2 is SQIVND (reference sequence). CDR3 length: 13 residues. The CDR3 region has the DNA TGTGCCAGTAGTATTCGCCAGGGCTATGAGCAGTTCTTC. It yields the protein CASSIRQGYEQFF.

This chain uses TRBV7-9 with TRBJ2-3; possibly TRBD2 for D (6 bases). Trimming left V 4 bases short and J 6 bases short, with 11 bases between. Germline V gene sequence: CDR1 SEHNR, CDR2 FQNEAQ (reference sequence). This CDR3 has 13 residues. The CDR3: CASSWEELDTQYF. CDR3 nucleotide sequence: TGTGCCAGCAGCTGGGAGGAACTGGATACGCAGTATTTT.